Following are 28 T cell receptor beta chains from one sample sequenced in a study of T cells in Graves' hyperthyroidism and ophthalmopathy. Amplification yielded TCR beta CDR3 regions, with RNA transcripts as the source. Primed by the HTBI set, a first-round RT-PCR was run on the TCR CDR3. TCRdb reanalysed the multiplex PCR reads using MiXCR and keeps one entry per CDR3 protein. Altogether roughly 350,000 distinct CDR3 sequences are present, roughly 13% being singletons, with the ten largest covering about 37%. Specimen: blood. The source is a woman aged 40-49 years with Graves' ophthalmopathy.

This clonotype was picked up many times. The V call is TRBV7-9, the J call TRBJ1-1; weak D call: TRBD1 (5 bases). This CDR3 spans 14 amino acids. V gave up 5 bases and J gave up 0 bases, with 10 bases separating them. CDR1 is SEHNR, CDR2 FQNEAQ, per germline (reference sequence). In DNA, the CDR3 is TGTGCCAGCAGCCCCTGGGGGGTGAACACTGAAGCTTTCTTT. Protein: CASSPWGVNTEAFF.

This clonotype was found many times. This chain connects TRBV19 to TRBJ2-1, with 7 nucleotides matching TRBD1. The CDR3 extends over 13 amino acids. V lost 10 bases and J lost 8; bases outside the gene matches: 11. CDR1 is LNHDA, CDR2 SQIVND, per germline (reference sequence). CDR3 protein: CATSDRRDDEQFF. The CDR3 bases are TGTGCCACCTCGGACAGGCGTGACGATGAGCAGTTCTTC.

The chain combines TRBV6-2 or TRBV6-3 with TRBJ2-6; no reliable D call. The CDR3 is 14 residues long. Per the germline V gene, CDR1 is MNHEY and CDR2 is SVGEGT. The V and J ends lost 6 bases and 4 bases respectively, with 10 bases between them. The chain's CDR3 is CASSSSRGANVLTF. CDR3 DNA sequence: TGTGCCAGCAGCTCATCCCGGGGGGCCAACGTCCTGACTTTC.

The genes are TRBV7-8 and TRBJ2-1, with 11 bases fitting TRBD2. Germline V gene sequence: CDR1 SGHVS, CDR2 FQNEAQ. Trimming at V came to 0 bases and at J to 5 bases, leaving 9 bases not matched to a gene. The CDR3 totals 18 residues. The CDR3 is CASSLASSGGFFHNEQFF. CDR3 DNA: TGTGCCAGCAGCTTAGCCTCTAGCGGGGGGTTTTTCCACAATGAGCAGTTCTTC.

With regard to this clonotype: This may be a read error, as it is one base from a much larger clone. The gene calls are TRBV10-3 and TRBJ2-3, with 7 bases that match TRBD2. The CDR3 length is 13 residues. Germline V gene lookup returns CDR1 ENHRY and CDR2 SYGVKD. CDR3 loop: CAIDGGSADTRYF. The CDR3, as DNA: TGTGCCATCGATGGCGGGAGCGCAGATACGCGGTATTTT.

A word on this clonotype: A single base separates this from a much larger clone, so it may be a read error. CDR3 DNA: TGTGCCAGCAGCCAACCGGGAGGGAGCACAGATATGCAGTATTTT. This sequence encodes CASSQPGGSTDMQYF. V usage is TRBV3-1 and J usage is TRBJ2-3, with 8 nucleotides matching TRBD2. Germline V gene sequence: CDR1 LGHDT, CDR2 YNNKEL (reference sequence). This CDR3 region has 15 residues.

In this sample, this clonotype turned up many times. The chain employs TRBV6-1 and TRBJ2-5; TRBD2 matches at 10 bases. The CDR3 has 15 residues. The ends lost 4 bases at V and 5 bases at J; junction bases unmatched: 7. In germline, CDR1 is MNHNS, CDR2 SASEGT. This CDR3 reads CASSASGGAGETQYF. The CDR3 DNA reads TGTGCCAGCAGTGCCAGCGGGGGGGCCGGGGAGACCCAGTACTTC.

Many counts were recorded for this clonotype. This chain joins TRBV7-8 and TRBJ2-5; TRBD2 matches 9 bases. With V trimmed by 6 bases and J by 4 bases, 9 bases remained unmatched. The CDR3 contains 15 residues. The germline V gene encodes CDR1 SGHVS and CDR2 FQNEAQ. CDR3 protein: CASSSGGATGETQYF. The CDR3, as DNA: TGTGCCAGCAGTAGCGGGGGAGCGACCGGAGAGACCCAGTACTTC.

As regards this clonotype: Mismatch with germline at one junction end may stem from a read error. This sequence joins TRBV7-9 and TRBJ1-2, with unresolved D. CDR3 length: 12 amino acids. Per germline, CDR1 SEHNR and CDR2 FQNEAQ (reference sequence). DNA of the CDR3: TGTGCCAGCAGCTTAGCTAACTATGGCTACGCCTTC. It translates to CASSLANYGYAF.

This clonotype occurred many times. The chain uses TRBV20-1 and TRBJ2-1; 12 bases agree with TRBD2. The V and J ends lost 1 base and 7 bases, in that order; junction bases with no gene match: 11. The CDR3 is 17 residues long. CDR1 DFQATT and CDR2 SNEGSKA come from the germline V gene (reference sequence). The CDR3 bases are TGCAGTGCTAGAGTACCCGGGGGACTAGCGGGTCCTAATGAGCAGTTCTTC. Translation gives CSARVPGGLAGPNEQFF.

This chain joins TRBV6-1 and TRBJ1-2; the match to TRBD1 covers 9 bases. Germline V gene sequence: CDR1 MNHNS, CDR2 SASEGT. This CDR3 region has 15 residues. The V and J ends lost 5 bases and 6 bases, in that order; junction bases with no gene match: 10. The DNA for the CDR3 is TGTGCCAGCAGTCCGATAACCGGGACAGGGCATGGCTACACCTTC. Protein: CASSPITGTGHGYTF.

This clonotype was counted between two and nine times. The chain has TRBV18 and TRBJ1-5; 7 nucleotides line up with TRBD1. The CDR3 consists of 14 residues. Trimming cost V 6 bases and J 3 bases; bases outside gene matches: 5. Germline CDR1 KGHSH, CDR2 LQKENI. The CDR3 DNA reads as TGTGCCAGCTCTCGGGGACAGAACAATCAGCCCCAGCATTTT. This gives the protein CASSRGQNNQPQHF.

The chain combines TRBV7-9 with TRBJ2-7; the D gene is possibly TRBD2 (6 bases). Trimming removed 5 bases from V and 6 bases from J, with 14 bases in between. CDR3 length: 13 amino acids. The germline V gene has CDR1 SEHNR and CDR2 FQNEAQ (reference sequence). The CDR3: CASSQMTRGEQYF. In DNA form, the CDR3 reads TGTGCCAGCAGCCAAATGACTAGAGGCGAGCAGTACTTC.

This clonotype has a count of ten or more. CDR3 region: CASSFSGGASTDTQYF. CDR3 coding DNA: TGTGCCAGCAGCTTTAGCGGGGGGGCTAGCACAGATACGCAGTATTTT. V usage is TRBV7-2 and J usage is TRBJ2-3, with 11 bases matching TRBD2. Trimming took 3 bases from V and 0 from J; bases not matched to a gene: 2. The germline gives CDR1 SGHTA, CDR2 FQGNSA. The CDR3 spans 16 residues. Full variable domain (missing parts from reference TRBV7-2 and TRBJ2-3): GAGVSQSPSNKVTEKGKDVELRCDPISGHTALYWYRQSLGQGLEFLIYFQGNSAPDKSGLPSDRFSAERTGGSVSTLTIQRTQQEDSAVYLCASSFSGGASTDTQYFGPGTRLTVL.

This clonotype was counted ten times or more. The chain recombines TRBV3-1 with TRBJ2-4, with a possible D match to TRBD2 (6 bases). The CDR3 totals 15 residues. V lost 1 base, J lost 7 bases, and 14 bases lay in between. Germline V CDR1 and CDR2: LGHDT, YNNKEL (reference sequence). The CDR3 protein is CASSQALAPRNIQYF. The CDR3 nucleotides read TGTGCCAGCAGCCAAGCCCTAGCGCCGAGGAACATTCAGTACTTC.

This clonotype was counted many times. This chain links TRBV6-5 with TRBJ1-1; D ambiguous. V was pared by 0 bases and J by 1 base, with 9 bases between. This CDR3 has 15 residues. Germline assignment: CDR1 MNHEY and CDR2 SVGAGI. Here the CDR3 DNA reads TGTGCCAGCAGTTACTCGATATCGGGGAACACTGAAGCTTTCTTT. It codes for CASSYSISGNTEAFF.

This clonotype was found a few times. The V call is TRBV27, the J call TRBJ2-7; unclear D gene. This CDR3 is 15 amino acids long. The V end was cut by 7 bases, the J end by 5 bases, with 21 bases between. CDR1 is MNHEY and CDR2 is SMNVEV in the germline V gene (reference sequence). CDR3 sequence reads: CASNSLGRLPNEQYF. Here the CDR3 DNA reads TGTGCCAGCAATTCTTTGGGCCGCCTCCCTAACGAGCAGTACTTC.

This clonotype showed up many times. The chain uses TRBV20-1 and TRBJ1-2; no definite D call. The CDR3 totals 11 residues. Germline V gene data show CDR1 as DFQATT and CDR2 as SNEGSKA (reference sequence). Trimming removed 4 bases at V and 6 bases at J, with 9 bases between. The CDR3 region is CSAMGLDGYTF. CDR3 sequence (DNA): TGCAGTGCTATGGGCCTTGATGGCTACACCTTC.

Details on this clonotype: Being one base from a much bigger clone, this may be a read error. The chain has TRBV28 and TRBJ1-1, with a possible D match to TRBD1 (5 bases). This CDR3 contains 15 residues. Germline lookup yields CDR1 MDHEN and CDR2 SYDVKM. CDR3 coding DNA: TGTACCAGCAGTCCCCCAAGGGGCGGGAACACTGAAGCTTTCTTT. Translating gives CTSSPPRGGNTEAFF.

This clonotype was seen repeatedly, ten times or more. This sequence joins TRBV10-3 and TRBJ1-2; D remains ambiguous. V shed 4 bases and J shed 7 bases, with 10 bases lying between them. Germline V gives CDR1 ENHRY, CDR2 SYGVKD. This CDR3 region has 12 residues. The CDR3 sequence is CAISGRMRGYTF. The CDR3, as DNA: TGTGCCATCAGTGGAAGGATGCGTGGCTACACCTTC.

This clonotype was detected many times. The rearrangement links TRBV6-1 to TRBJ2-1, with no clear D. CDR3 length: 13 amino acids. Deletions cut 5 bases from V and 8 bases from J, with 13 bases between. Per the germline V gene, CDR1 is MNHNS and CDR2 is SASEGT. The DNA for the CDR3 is TGTGCCAGCAGTTATGAAGGTTCGGATGAGCAGTTCTTC. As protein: CASSYEGSDEQFF.

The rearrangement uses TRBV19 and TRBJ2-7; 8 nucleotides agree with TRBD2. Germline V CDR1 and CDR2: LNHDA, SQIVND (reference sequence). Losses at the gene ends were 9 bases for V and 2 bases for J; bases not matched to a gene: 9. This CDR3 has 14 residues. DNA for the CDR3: TGTGCCAGCACGGGGGCGGGAGGACCCTACGAGCAGTACTTC. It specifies CASTGAGGPYEQYF. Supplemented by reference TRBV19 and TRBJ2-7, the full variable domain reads DGGITQSPKYLFRKEGQNVTLSCEQNLNHDAMYWYRQDPGQGLRLIYYSQIVNDFQKGDIAEGYSVSREKKESFPLTVTSAQKNPTAFYLCASTGAGGPYEQYFGPGTRLTVT.

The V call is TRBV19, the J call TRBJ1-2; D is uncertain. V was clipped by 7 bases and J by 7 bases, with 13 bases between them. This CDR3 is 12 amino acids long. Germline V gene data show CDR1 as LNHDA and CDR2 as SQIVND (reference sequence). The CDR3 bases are TGTGCCAGTACCGGGTACACGGCTGGCTACACCTTC. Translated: CASTGYTAGYTF.

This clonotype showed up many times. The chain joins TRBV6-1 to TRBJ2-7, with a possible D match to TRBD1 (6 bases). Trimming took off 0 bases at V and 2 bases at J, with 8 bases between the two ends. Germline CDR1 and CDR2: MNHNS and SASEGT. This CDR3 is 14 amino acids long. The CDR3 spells CASSEAYRAYEQYF. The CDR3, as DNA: TGTGCCAGCAGTGAAGCTTACAGGGCCTACGAGCAGTACTTC.

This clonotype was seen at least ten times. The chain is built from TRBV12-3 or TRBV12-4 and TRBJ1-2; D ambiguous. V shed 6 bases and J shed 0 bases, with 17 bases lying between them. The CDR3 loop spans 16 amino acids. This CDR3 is CASRNPSPGANYGYTF. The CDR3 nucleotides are TGTGCCAGCAGAAACCCTTCTCCAGGAGCTAACTATGGCTACACCTTC.

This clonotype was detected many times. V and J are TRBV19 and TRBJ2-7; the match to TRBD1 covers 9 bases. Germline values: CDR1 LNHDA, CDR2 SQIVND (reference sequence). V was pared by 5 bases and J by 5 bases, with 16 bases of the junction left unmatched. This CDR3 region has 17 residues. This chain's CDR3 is CASSPDGQGPSGNEQYF. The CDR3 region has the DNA TGTGCCAGTAGTCCAGACGGACAGGGGCCCTCCGGGAACGAGCAGTACTTC. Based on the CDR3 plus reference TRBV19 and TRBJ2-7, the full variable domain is DGGITQSPKYLFRKEGQNVTLSCEQNLNHDAMYWYRQDPGQGLRLIYYSQIVNDFQKGDIAEGYSVSREKKESFPLTVTSAQKNPTAFYLCASSPDGQGPSGNEQYFGPGTRLTVT.

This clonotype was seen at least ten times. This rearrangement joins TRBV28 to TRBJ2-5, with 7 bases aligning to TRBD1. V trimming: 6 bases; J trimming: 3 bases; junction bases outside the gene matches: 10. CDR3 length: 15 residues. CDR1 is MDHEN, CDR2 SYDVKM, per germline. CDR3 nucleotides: TGTGCCAGCAGCAGACTCCGGGACAGCAAAGAGACCCAGTACTTC. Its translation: CASSRLRDSKETQYF.

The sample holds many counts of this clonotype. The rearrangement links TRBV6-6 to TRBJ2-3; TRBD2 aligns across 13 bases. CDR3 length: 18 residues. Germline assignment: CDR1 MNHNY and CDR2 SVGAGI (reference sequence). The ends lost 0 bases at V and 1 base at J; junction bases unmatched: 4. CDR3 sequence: CASSYSGLAGVRTDTQYF. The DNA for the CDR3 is TGTGCCAGCAGTTACTCCGGACTAGCGGGGGTCCGCACAGATACGCAGTATTTT.